These 23 T cell receptor beta chains were sequenced from one sample in a study of response to subunit inactivated influenza vaccine. MiXCR was run by TCRdb on the RT-PCR reads, yielding one entry per CDR3 protein. This repertoire shows 530,000 or so distinct CDR3 sequences, 25% found once; its top ten account for about 1.9%. The material was CD4+ T cells sorted from PBMCs, obtained 4 to 6 days after vaccination. The source of these receptors is a man aged 50 or older who received an inactivated influenza vaccine.

This chain connects TRBV12-3 or TRBV12-4 to TRBJ1-2, with D perhaps TRBD1 (5 bases). The CDR3 totals 14 residues. Trimming stripped 1 base from V and 4 bases from J, with 10 bases between. The CDR3 sequence is CASSLEGRAYGYTF. The CDR3 nucleotides are TGTGCCAGCAGTTTAGAGGGCAGGGCCTATGGCTACACCTTC.

V usage is TRBV29-1 and J usage is TRBJ2-5; 9 bases are shared with TRBD2. Germline assignment: CDR1 SQVTM and CDR2 ANQGSEA. The V gene end was trimmed by 4 bases and the J gene end by 4 bases; junction bases not matched to a gene: 7. The CDR3 spans 14 residues. The DNA for the CDR3 is TGCAGCGTTGGGTTCGGCGGGAGGGTAGAGACCCAGTACTTC. Translating it yields CSVGFGGRVETQYF.

This clonotype was recorded a few times. The chain has TRBV6-5 and TRBJ2-7, with D perhaps TRBD1 (5 bases). CDR3 length: 14 amino acids. From germline, CDR1 is MNHEY and CDR2 SVGAGI. The germline V and J ends were trimmed by 0 bases and 5 bases, with 11 bases remaining between them. The CDR3 nucleotides read TGTGCCAGCAGTTACTCCTTCCAGGGCGACGAGCAGTACTTC. It encodes CASSYSFQGDEQYF.

This clonotype was counted only a few times. The chain employs TRBV12-3 or TRBV12-4 and TRBJ2-3; 11 bases are shared with TRBD2. V lost 5 bases, J lost 2 bases, and 6 bases stayed unmatched. This CDR3 contains 16 residues. The CDR3 here is CASSILAGVDTDTQYF. DNA for the CDR3: TGTGCCAGCAGTATACTAGCGGGGGTCGACACAGATACGCAGTATTTT.

This clonotype has only a few counts. This sequence joins TRBV12-3 or TRBV12-4 and TRBJ2-2; D not certain. This CDR3 has 17 residues. Trimming took off 6 bases at V and 1 base at J, with 18 bases between the two ends. This chain's CDR3 is CASRPNSPDVNTGELFF. CDR3 DNA sequence: TGTGCCAGCAGACCGAACTCCCCTGACGTGAACACCGGGGAGCTGTTTTTT.

CDR3: CASSRQGENEQFF. CDR3 nucleotide sequence: TGCGCCAGCAGTCGACAGGGGGAAAATGAGCAGTTCTTC. This chain uses TRBV5-1 with TRBJ2-1, with 9 bases fitting TRBD1. Germline CDR1 is SGHRS and CDR2 is YFSETQ. The CDR3 length is 13 residues. The J segment lost 7 bases and the V segment lost 5 bases, leaving 4 bases of the junction unmatched.

The chain links TRBV4-2 to TRBJ2-1; D gene unclear. The CDR3 is 12 amino acids. V dropped 3 bases and J dropped 5 bases, with 5 bases sitting between them. Germline CDR1 reads LGHNA; CDR2 reads YNFKEQ. CDR3 DNA sequence: TGTGCCAGCAGCCATGGTGACAATGAGCAGTTCTTC. It codes for CASSHGDNEQFF.

This rearrangement joins TRBV27 to TRBJ2-1, with D perhaps given as TRBD1 or TRBD2 (5 bases each). V dropped 5 bases and J dropped 7 bases, with 27 bases sitting between them. Per germline, CDR1 MNHEY and CDR2 SMNVEV (reference sequence). The CDR3 is 18 residues long. The CDR3 coding sequence is TGTGCCAGCAGTCAGACGCAATTCGGGTCGATGGGGGAGAATGAGCAGTTCTTC. Amino acid sequence: CASSQTQFGSMGENEQFF.

The chain has TRBV21-1 and TRBJ2-5; whether TRBD1, the table's D call, matches the DNA was not checked. TRBV21-1 constitutes a pseudogene. CDR3 size: 15 residues. The CDR3 nucleotides are TGTGCCAGCAGCAAAGATTGTCCCGGAGGAGAGACCCAGTACTTC. Translation gives CASSKDCPGGETQYF.

This clonotype was seen more than once but under ten times. The chain couples TRBV5-1 to TRBJ2-1; a possible D gene is TRBD1 (5 bases). Germline assignment: CDR1 SGHRS and CDR2 YFSETQ. This CDR3 has 15 amino acids. V was cut by 5 bases and J by 2 bases, with 14 bases left in between. The CDR3 region has the DNA TGCGCCAGCAGAAAACAGGCTGCGACCTACAATGAGCAGTTCTTC. This codes for CASRKQAATYNEQFF. Full variable domain (remainder filled in from reference TRBV5-1 and TRBJ2-1): KAGVTQTPRYLIKTRGQQVTLSCSPISGHRSVSWYQQTPGQGLQFLFEYFSETQRNKGNFPGRFSGRQFSNSRSEMNVSTLELGDSALYLCASRKQAATYNEQFFGPGTRLTVL.

This clonotype was observed a few times. The genes are TRBV10-3 and TRBJ2-7, with D unresolved. This CDR3 is built from 14 residues. Germline V lookup: CDR1 ENHRY, CDR2 SYGVKD. V was clipped by 10 bases and J by 6 bases, with 22 bases between them. CDR3 amino acids: CATSPATVDGEQYF. The CDR3 DNA sequence: TGTGCCACCTCACCGGCTACGGTTGATGGCGAGCAGTACTTC.

The CDR3 loop is CASSKKGTGEGYEQYF. In nucleotides, the CDR3 is TGTGCCAGCAGCAAAAAAGGGACAGGGGAGGGCTACGAGCAGTACTTC. The gene calls are TRBV6-1 and TRBJ2-7; TRBD1 agrees at 10 bases. The length of the CDR3 is 16 residues. Germline assignment: CDR1 MNHNS and CDR2 SASEGT. Unmatched junction bases numbered 11, after V lost 6 bases and J lost 3 bases.

A few counts support this clonotype. The CDR3 DNA follows: TGTGCCAGCAGCCAAGCGAGGGCCGAAGCTTTCTTT. This translates into CASSQARAEAFF. The chain is built from TRBV3-1 and TRBJ1-1; no clear D gene. The germline CDR1 and CDR2 sequences are LGHDT and YNNKEL (reference sequence). Trimming cost V 1 base and J 8 bases, with 8 bases left between them. This CDR3 spans 12 amino acids.

The chain combines TRBV2 with TRBJ1-6, with 8 bases fitting TRBD1. This CDR3 comprises 14 residues. Germline-derived CDR1 and CDR2 are SNHLY and FYNNEI. Trimming took 4 bases from V and 10 from J; bases not matched to a gene: 6. CDR3 sequence reads: CASSVGQGLSPLHF. The CDR3 nucleotides read TGTGCCAGCAGTGTAGGACAGGGCCTCTCACCCCTCCACTTT.

The chain couples TRBV5-1 to TRBJ2-2; 8 bases agree with TRBD1. V gave up 5 bases and J gave up 8 bases; unmatched junction bases: 11. CDR3 length equals 15 residues. Germline CDR1 is SGHRS and CDR2 is YFSETQ. The CDR3 is CASRPGQAASGELFF. CDR3 nucleotide sequence: TGCGCCAGCAGACCGGGACAGGCCGCTTCAGGGGAGCTGTTTTTT.

V usage is TRBV20-1 and J usage is TRBJ1-2; D is unclear. CDR1 is DFQATT, CDR2 SNEGSKA, per germline (reference sequence). CDR3 length equals 16 residues. V dropped 0 bases and J dropped 0 bases, with 14 bases sitting between them. This CDR3 is CSARDTPGRTNYGYTF. DNA of the CDR3: TGCAGTGCTAGAGATACGCCCGGCAGAACTAACTATGGCTACACCTTC.

A few counts support this clonotype. The chain recombines TRBV4-1 with TRBJ1-2, with D tentatively TRBD1 (6 bases). The CDR3 has 18 amino acids. CDR1 and CDR2 (germline): MGHRA, YSYEKL. Deletions cut 0 bases from V and 1 base from J, with 18 bases between. The CDR3 protein is CASSQDPRGGAVNYGYTF. CDR3 in DNA: TGCGCCAGCAGCCAAGATCCCAGGGGCGGTGCGGTTAACTATGGCTACACCTTC.

Only a few counts were recorded for this clonotype. J is TRBJ2-1 and V is TRBV7-9; D possibly uses TRBD1 or TRBD2 (5 bases each). The CDR3 is 14 residues long. Germline CDR1 and CDR2: SEHNR and FQNEAQ (reference sequence). Trimming cost V 8 bases and J 7 bases, with 18 bases left between them. The CDR3 nucleotides are TGTGCCAGCGGGGGACGATGGGGCGGGAATGAGCAGTTCTTC. Amino acid sequence: CASGGRWGGNEQFF. Combining the CDR3 with reference TRBV7-9 and TRBJ2-1 gives the whole variable domain DTGVSQNPRHKITKRGQNVTFRCDPISEHNRLYWYRQTLGQGPEFLTYFQNEAQLEKSRLLSDRFSAERPKGSFSTLEIQRTEQGDSAMYLCASGGRWGGNEQFFGPGTRLTVL.

This rearrangement joins TRBV6-2 or TRBV6-3 to TRBJ2-7, with 10 bases identical to TRBD2. Looked up from germline, CDR1 is MNHEY and CDR2 is SVGEGT. This CDR3 is 15 amino acids long. V lost 1 base and J lost 6; bases outside the gene matches: 6. The CDR3 bases are TGTGCCAGCAGTTACTACTCTAGCGGGAGTTTCGAGCAGTACTTC. The encoded protein is CASSYYSSGSFEQYF.

V usage is TRBV5-5 and J usage is TRBJ2-2; 7 positions match TRBD2. CDR1 is SGHKS, CDR2 YYEKEE, per germline (reference sequence). Germline trimming cut 2 bases from V and 4 bases from J; bases unmatched to any gene: 5. The CDR3 is 15 residues long. This CDR3 reads CASSFGGWSTGELFF. CDR3 bases: TGTGCCAGCAGCTTCGGGGGGTGGAGCACCGGGGAGCTGTTTTTT.

The rearrangement links TRBV7-2 to TRBJ2-7; TRBD1 matches at 8 bases. Germline values: CDR1 SGHTA, CDR2 FQGNSA. The junction had 8 bases not matched to a gene; V was cut back by 1 base and J by 0 bases. This CDR3 has 17 residues. The CDR3 DNA reads as TGTGCCAGCAGCTTAGGTCGGACAGGGAGAAGCTCCTACGAGCAGTACTTC. Translated: CASSLGRTGRSSYEQYF.

This clonotype was counted between two and nine times. The chain is built from TRBV12-3 or TRBV12-4 and TRBJ1-1, with D unresolved. The length of the CDR3 is 13 residues. V lost 1 base and J 4 bases, leaving 7 bases between the germline ends. In DNA form, the CDR3 reads TGTGCCAGCAGTTTAGACGGCAGCACTGAAGCTTTCTTT. This gives the protein CASSLDGSTEAFF.

The rearrangement joins TRBV5-1 to TRBJ2-6; no definite D call. The CDR3 loop spans 15 amino acids. The germline V gene encodes CDR1 SGHRS and CDR2 YFSETQ. V was shortened by 1 base and J by 2 bases, with 7 bases between the two germline ends. The CDR3 sequence is CASSLLATGANVLTF. For the CDR3, the DNA is TGCGCCAGCAGCTTGTTAGCCACTGGGGCCAACGTCCTGACTTTC.